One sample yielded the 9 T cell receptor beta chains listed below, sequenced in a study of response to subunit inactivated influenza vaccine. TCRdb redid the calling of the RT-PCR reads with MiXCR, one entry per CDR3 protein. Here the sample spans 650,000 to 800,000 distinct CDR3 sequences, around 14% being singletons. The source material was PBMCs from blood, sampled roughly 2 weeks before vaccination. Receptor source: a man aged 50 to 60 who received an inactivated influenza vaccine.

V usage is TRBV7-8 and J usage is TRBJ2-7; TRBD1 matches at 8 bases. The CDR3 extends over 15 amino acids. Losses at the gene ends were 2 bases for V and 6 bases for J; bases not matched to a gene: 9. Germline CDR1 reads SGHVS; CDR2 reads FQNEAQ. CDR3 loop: CASSLFSRQGTEQYF. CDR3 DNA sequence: TGTGCCAGCAGCTTATTCTCCCGACAGGGGACCGAGCAGTACTTC. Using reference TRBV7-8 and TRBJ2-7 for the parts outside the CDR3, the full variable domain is GAGVSQSPRYKVAKRGQDVALRCDPISGHVSLFWYQQALGQGPEFLTYFQNEAQLDKSGLPSDRFFAERPEGSVSTLKIQRTQQEDSAVYLCASSLFSRQGTEQYFGPGTRLTVT.

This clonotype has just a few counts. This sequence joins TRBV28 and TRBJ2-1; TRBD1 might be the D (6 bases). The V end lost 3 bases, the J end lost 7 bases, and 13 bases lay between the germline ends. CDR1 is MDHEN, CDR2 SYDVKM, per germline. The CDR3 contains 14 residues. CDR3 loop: CASSFSQGNNEQFF. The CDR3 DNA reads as TGTGCCAGCAGTTTCAGTCAGGGGAATAATGAGCAGTTCTTC.

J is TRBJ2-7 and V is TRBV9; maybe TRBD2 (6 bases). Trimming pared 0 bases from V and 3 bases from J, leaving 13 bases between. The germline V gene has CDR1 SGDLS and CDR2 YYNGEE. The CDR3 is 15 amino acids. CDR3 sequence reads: CASSVAGTSDYEQYF. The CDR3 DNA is TGTGCCAGCAGCGTAGCTGGGACTTCCGACTACGAGCAGTACTTC. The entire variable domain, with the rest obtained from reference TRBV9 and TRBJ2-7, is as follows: DSGVTQTPKHLITATGQRVTLRCSPRSGDLSVYWYQQSLDQGLQFLIQYYNGEERAKGNILERFSAQQFPDLHSELNLSSLELGDSALYFCASSVAGTSDYEQYFGPGTRLTVT.

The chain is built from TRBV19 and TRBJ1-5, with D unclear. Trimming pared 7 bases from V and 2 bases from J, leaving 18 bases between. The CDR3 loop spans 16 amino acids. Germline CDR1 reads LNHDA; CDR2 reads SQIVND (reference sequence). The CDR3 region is CASTPEEGSGNQPQHF. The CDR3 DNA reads TGTGCCAGTACCCCGGAGGAAGGATCGGGCAATCAGCCCCAGCATTTT.

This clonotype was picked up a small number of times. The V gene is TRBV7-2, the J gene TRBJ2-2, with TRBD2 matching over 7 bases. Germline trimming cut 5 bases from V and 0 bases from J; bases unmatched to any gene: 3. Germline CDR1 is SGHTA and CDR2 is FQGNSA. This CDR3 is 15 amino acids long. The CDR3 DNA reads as TGTGCCAGCAGCCCTAGCGGATCGAACACCGGGGAGCTGTTTTTT. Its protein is CASSPSGSNTGELFF.

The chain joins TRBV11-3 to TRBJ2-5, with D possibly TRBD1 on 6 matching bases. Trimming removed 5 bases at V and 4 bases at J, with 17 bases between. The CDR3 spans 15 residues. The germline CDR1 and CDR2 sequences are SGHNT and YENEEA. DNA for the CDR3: TGTGCCAGCAGCGCCCGAGGACAGTCATTAGAGACCCAGTACTTC. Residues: CASSARGQSLETQYF.

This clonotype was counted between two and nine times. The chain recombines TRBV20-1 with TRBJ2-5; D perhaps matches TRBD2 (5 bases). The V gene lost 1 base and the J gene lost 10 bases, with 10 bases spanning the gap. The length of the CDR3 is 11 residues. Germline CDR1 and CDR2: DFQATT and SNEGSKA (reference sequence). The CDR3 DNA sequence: TGCAGTGCTAGAGTTTCTGGACTCCAGTACTTC. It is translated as CSARVSGLQYF.

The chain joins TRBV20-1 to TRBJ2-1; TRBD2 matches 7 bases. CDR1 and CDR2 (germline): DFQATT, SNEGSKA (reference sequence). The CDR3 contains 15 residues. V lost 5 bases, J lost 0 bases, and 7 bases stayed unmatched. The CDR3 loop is CSAPPRETSYNEQFF. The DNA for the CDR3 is TGCAGTGCTCCCCCGCGGGAGACCTCCTACAATGAGCAGTTCTTC.

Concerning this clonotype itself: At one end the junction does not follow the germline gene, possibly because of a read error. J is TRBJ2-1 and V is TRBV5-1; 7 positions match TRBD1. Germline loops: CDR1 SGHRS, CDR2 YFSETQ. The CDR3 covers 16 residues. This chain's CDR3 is CTSSRTGTEVYNEQFF. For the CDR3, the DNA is TGCACCAGCAGCCGAACCGGGACAGAGGTCTACAATGAGCAGTTCTTC. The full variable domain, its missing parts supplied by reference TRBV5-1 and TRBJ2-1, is KAGVTQTPRYLIKTRGQQVTLSCSPISGHRSVSWYQQTPGQGLQFLFEYFSETQRNKGNFPGRFSGRQFSNSRSEMNVSTLELGDSALYLCTSSRTGTEVYNEQFFGPGTRLTVL.